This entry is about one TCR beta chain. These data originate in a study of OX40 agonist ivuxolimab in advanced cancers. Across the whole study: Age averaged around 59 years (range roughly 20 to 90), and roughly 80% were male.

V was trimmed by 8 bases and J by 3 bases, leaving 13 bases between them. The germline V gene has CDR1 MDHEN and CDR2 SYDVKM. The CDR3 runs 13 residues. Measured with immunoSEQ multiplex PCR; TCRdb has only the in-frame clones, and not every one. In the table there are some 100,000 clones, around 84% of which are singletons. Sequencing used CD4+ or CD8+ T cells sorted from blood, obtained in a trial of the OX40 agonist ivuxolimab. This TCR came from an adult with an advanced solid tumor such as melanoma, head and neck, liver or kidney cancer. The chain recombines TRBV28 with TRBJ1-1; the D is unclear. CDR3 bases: TGTGCCAGCTCCCTGGGGAGGGACACTGAAGCTTTCTTT. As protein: CASSLGRDTEAFF.